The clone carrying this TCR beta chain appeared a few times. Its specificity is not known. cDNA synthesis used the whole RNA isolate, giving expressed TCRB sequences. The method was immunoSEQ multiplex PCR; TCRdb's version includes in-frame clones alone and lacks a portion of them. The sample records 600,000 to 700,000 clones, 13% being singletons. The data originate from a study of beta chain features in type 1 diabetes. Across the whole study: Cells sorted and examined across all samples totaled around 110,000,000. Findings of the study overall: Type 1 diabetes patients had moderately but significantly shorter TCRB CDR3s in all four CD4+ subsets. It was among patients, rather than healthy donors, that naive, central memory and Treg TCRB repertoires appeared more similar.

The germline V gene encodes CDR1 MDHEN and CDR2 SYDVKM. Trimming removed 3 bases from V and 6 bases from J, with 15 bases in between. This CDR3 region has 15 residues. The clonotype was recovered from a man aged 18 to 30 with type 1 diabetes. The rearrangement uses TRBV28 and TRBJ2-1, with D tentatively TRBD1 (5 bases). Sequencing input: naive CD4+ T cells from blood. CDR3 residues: CASSLSPDKSNEQFF. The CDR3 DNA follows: TGTGCCAGCAGTTTGAGCCCGGACAAGTCCAATGAGCAGTTCTTC.